The 31 T cell receptor beta chains below were found in one sample sequenced in a study of T cell repertoires in ileal Crohn's disease (dated by TCRdb to the late 2010s). The library came from the immunoSEQ multiplex PCR assay. The table was pulled from immuneACCESS by TCRdb, which kept in-frame rearrangements only. Such tables lose some clones; where checked, under half of the loss comes from unresolved V genes, and the rest has no known cause. The sample records more than 12,000 clones, about 78% of which are singletons. Clones ranked in the top ten supply approximately 17% of the sample. The sample comprised ileal tissue. The receptors shown here come from an adult with Crohn's disease.

This chain uses TRBV7-9 with TRBJ2-5, with TRBD1 matching over 8 bases. Trimming at V came to 4 bases and at J to 5 bases, leaving 6 bases not matched to a gene. From germline, CDR1 is SEHNR and CDR2 FQNEAQ (reference sequence). This CDR3 has 14 amino acids. CDR3 in DNA: TGTGCCAGCAGCTATTACCGGGACAGGGAGACCCAGTACTTC. Protein sequence: CASSYYRDRETQYF.

There are a few counts of this clone. The chain combines TRBV19 with TRBJ1-1; 7 bases map to TRBD1. This CDR3 is built from 14 residues. The V gene end was trimmed by 6 bases and the J gene end by 10 bases; junction bases not matched to a gene: 14. Germline CDR1 LNHDA, CDR2 SQIVND (reference sequence). The CDR3 loop reads CASRNNGGNRGAFF. CDR3 DNA: TGTGCCAGTAGAAATAATGGGGGCAACAGGGGAGCTTTCTTT.

The rearrangement links TRBV9 to TRBJ2-1, with D unclear. Germline-derived CDR1 and CDR2 are SGDLS and YYNGEE. Trimming left V 4 bases short and J 7 bases short, with 12 bases between. This CDR3 has 13 residues. CDR3: CASSLIEANEQFF. For the CDR3, the DNA is TGTGCCAGCAGCCTCATTGAAGCGAATGAGCAGTTCTTC. The complete variable domain, with remaining parts taken from reference TRBV9 and TRBJ2-1, reads DSGVTQTPKHLITATGQRVTLRCSPRSGDLSVYWYQQSLDQGLQFLIQYYNGEERAKGNILERFSAQQFPDLHSELNLSSLELGDSALYFCASSLIEANEQFFGPGTRLTVL.

V usage is TRBV5-4 and J usage is TRBJ2-7; 11 bases align to TRBD2. In germline, CDR1 is SGHNT, CDR2 YYREEE (reference sequence). The CDR3 is 13 residues long. V dropped 5 bases and J dropped 7; count of bases not matched to a gene: 5. This CDR3 is CASRLAGGGEQYF. CDR3 sequence (DNA): TGTGCCAGCAGGCTAGCGGGGGGAGGGGAGCAGTACTTC.

The CDR3 bases are TGTGCCTGGAGTCGCCTAACTCTAGATTCACCCCTCCACTTT. Its translation is CAWSRLTLDSPLHF. The rearrangement joins TRBV30 to TRBJ1-6; D unresolved. V was cut by 2 bases and J by 8 bases, with 13 bases left in between. The CDR3 covers 14 residues. In germline, CDR1 is GTSNPN, CDR2 SVGIG (reference sequence).

The count of this clone is one. V gene TRBV4-3 combines with J gene TRBJ1-1; TRBD1 is a possible D gene (6 bases). The CDR3 runs 14 residues. The germline V gene has CDR1 LGHNA and CDR2 YSLEER. V was pared by 1 base and J by 8 bases, with 14 bases between. The CDR3: CASSQVGQGLEAFF. The CDR3 bases are TGCGCCAGCAGCCAAGTGGGACAAGGGTTGGAAGCTTTCTTT.

The chain links TRBV9 to TRBJ1-4; a weak D match, TRBD1 (6 bases). Germline CDR1 reads SGDLS; CDR2 reads YYNGEE. Trimming cost V 4 bases and J 3 bases, with 13 bases left between them. This CDR3 has 15 residues. The CDR3 bases are TGTGCCAGCAGCCAAGGGACAACCTCTAATGAAAAACTGTTTTTT. Translated: CASSQGTTSNEKLFF.

This clone has just a few counts. J is TRBJ1-1 and V is TRBV6-4; D remains unclear. The CDR3 totals 13 residues. The germline CDR1 and CDR2 sequences are MRHNA and SNTAGT. Trimming cost V 2 bases and J 0 bases, with 4 bases left between them. In DNA form, the CDR3 reads TGTGCCAGCAGTGACCGAGTGAACACTGAAGCTTTCTTT. Translation gives CASSDRVNTEAFF.

This clone was detected a few times. The gene calls are TRBV2 and TRBJ2-4, with a tentative D call TRBD1 (6 bases). Germline CDR1 reads SNHLY; CDR2 reads FYNNEI. The CDR3 consists of 15 residues. V lost 5 bases, J lost 0 bases, and 11 bases lay in between. Here the CDR3 DNA reads TGTGCCAGCAGTTGGACAGCCGAAGCCAAAAACATTCAGTACTTC. Translated, it gives CASSWTAEAKNIQYF.

The chain joins TRBV11-2 to TRBJ1-1, with D possibly TRBD1 on 6 matching bases. Deletions cut 5 bases from V and 1 base from J, with 8 bases between. The CDR3 totals 13 residues. Germline CDR1 and CDR2: SGHAT and FQNNGV. The CDR3 DNA sequence: TGTGCCAGCAGCCAGGGGACGAACACTGAAGCTTTCTTT. As protein: CASSQGTNTEAFF.

The chain recombines TRBV2 with TRBJ2-7, with a weak D call TRBD2 (5 bases). The CDR3 loop spans 12 amino acids. The germline CDR1 and CDR2 sequences are SNHLY and FYNNEI. With 10 bases removed from V and 0 bases from J, the gap between germline ends came to 10 bases. For the CDR3, the DNA is TGTGCCACGGGGTTATTCTCCTACGAGCAGTACTTC. The encoded protein is CATGLFSYEQYF.

The chain combines TRBV19 with TRBJ2-3; TRBD2 is a possible D gene (5 bases). V was clipped by 5 bases and J by 5 bases, with 23 bases between them. Germline values: CDR1 LNHDA, CDR2 SQIVND (reference sequence). The CDR3 has 17 residues. In DNA, the CDR3 is TGTGCCAGTAGTGAGGGATTGCGGCGACCTTCGGTAGATACGCAGTATTTT. Translating it yields CASSEGLRRPSVDTQYF. Supplemented by reference TRBV19 and TRBJ2-3, the full variable domain reads DGGITQSPKYLFRKEGQNVTLSCEQNLNHDAMYWYRQDPGQGLRLIYYSQIVNDFQKGDIAEGYSVSREKKESFPLTVTSAQKNPTAFYLCASSEGLRRPSVDTQYFGPGTRLTVL.

V is TRBV2 and J is TRBJ1-2; perhaps TRBD1 as D (6 bases). The germline V and J ends were trimmed by 6 bases and 0 bases, with 11 bases remaining between them. The CDR3 runs to 14 residues. Germline assignment: CDR1 SNHLY and CDR2 FYNNEI. CDR3 nucleotide sequence: TGTGCCAGCAGCTTACAGGGATCTAACTATGGCTACACCTTC. It translates to CASSLQGSNYGYTF.

The chain links TRBV4-3 to TRBJ2-5, with D possibly being TRBD1 (5 bases). This CDR3 spans 14 amino acids. Trimming removed 1 base from V and 6 bases from J, with 12 bases in between. In germline, CDR1 is LGHNA, CDR2 YSLEER. DNA of the CDR3: TGCGCCAGCAGCCAAGGGGGCACGGGCAAGACCCAGTACTTC. It encodes CASSQGGTGKTQYF.

J is TRBJ2-3 and V is TRBV13, with 7 positions matching TRBD1. V dropped 4 bases and J dropped 2; count of bases not matched to a gene: 9. CDR3 length equals 16 residues. Germline CDR1 reads PRHDT; CDR2 reads FYEKMQ (reference sequence). In DNA form, the CDR3 reads TGTGCCAGCAGCTCCCCCCGGGGACAGTCCACAGATACGCAGTATTTT. It is translated as CASSSPRGQSTDTQYF.

CDR3 residues: CASSWGRNQPQHF. CDR3 sequence (DNA): TGTGCCAGCAGTTGGGGCAGGAATCAGCCCCAGCATTTT. V usage is TRBV28 and J usage is TRBJ1-5; perhaps TRBD1 as D (5 bases). CDR1 and CDR2 (germline): MDHEN, SYDVKM. This CDR3 is 13 amino acids long. The V and J ends lost 4 bases and 4 bases respectively, with 8 bases between them.

This chain joins TRBV7-6 and TRBJ2-5, with D unclear. Trimming left V 1 base short and J 5 bases short, with 11 bases between. CDR1 is SGHVS, CDR2 FNYEAQ, per germline. This CDR3 has 14 residues. CDR3 in amino acids: CASSLVMTRETQYF. The CDR3 coding sequence is TGTGCCAGCAGCTTAGTTATGACTCGGGAGACCCAGTACTTC.

The V gene is TRBV7-3, the J gene TRBJ1-1, with 9 bases fitting TRBD1. V shed 5 bases and J 11 bases; nucleotides not matched to a gene: 9. This CDR3 is 13 amino acids long. The germline V gene has CDR1 SGHTA and CDR2 FQGTGA. CDR3 DNA sequence: TGTGCCAGCAGCCTGGGACAGGGCTCGATGGCTTTCTTT. Protein sequence: CASSLGQGSMAFF.

This chain connects TRBV5-4 to TRBJ2-1, with 7 bases aligning to TRBD2. This CDR3 has 12 amino acids. The germline CDR1 and CDR2 sequences are SGHNT and YYREEE (reference sequence). V gave up 0 bases and J gave up 9 bases; unmatched junction bases: 0. As DNA, the CDR3 is TGTGCCAGCAGCTTGGGGGGGGGTGAGCAGTTCTTC. This encodes CASSLGGGEQFF. Full variable domain (remainder filled in from reference TRBV5-4 and TRBJ2-1): ETGVTQSPTHLIKTRGQQVTLRCSSQSGHNTVSWYQQALGQGPQFIFQYYREEENGRGNFPPRFSGLQFPNYSSELNVNALELDDSALYLCASSLGGGEQFFGPGTRLTVL.

The chain couples TRBV19 to TRBJ1-2; D ambiguous. Germline loops: CDR1 LNHDA, CDR2 SQIVND (reference sequence). This CDR3 spans 14 amino acids. V lost 4 bases to trimming and J lost 10 bases, with 19 bases between them. The CDR3 region is CASSREDVSGAYTF. The CDR3 DNA reads as TGTGCCAGTAGTAGGGAGGACGTCTCGGGAGCCTACACCTTC.

The chain recombines TRBV5-6 with TRBJ2-7, with 9 positions matching TRBD2. Germline V gene sequence: CDR1 SGHDT, CDR2 YYEEEE. V lost 0 bases and J lost 3; bases outside the gene matches: 7. CDR3 length: 16 residues. The CDR3 region is CASSLGVAGVLYEQYF. CDR3 DNA: TGTGCCAGCAGCTTGGGAGTAGCGGGAGTTCTCTACGAGCAGTACTTC.

This clone has only a few counts. The J gene is TRBJ1-1, the V gene TRBV6-6; D not certain. V was trimmed by 7 bases and J by 6 bases, leaving 12 bases between them. The CDR3 runs to 12 residues. Germline assignment: CDR1 MNHNY and CDR2 SVGAGI (reference sequence). DNA for the CDR3: TGTGCCAGCAAAGGGAGGGAACCTGAAGCTTTCTTT. Encoded protein: CASKGREPEAFF.

Here the CDR3 DNA reads TGTGCCAGCAGCTTGGCCTTGCAGAGGGCAGATACGCAGTATTTT. This codes for CASSLALQRADTQYF. The chain has TRBV5-4 and TRBJ2-3; D is perhaps TRBD2 (5 bases). The length of the CDR3 is 15 residues. In germline, CDR1 is SGHNT, CDR2 YYREEE (reference sequence). Deletions cut 0 bases from V and 4 bases from J, with 12 bases between.

V and J are TRBV19 and TRBJ2-1, with D perhaps matching TRBD1 (5 bases). CDR1 LNHDA and CDR2 SQIVND come from the germline V gene (reference sequence). This CDR3 is built from 17 residues. With 5 bases removed from V and 0 bases from J, the gap between germline ends came to 17 bases. The CDR3 region is CASSRQGIMSSYNEQFF. CDR3 in DNA: TGTGCCAGTAGTCGTCAGGGAATCATGAGCTCCTACAATGAGCAGTTCTTC.

J is TRBJ1-3 and V is TRBV5-6; a weak D match, TRBD1 (6 bases). The V end lost 3 bases, the J end lost 0 bases, and 19 bases lay between the germline ends. This CDR3 has 18 amino acids. Germline loops: CDR1 SGHDT, CDR2 YYEEEE. CDR3 protein: CASSSPGTLGNSGNTIYF. The DNA for the CDR3 is TGTGCCAGCAGCTCTCCCGGGACATTAGGGAACTCTGGAAACACCATATATTTT.

This chain uses TRBV7-9 with TRBJ2-6, with a possible D match to TRBD2 (6 bases). Looked up from germline, CDR1 is SEHNR and CDR2 is FQNEAQ (reference sequence). V shed 5 bases and J shed 12 bases, with 17 bases lying between them. This CDR3 has 14 residues. This CDR3 is CASSPSGDLGVLTF. The CDR3, as DNA: TGTGCCAGCAGCCCTTCGGGGGACCTGGGCGTCCTGACTTTC. The whole variable domain, filled in from reference TRBV7-9 and TRBJ2-6, reads DTGVSQNPRHKITKRGQNVTFRCDPISEHNRLYWYRQTLGQGPEFLTYFQNEAQLEKSRLLSDRFSAERPKGSFSTLEIQRTEQGDSAMYLCASSPSGDLGVLTFGAGSRLTVL.

This chain links TRBV29-1 with TRBJ1-1; D is perhaps TRBD1 (5 bases). The CDR3 runs to 13 residues. V was cut by 6 bases and J by 0 bases, with 11 bases left in between. CDR1 is SQVTM and CDR2 is ANQGSEA in the germline V gene. CDR3: CSVRGTLNTEAFF. CDR3 DNA: TGCAGCGTCCGGGGGACTCTGAACACTGAAGCTTTCTTT.

This clone has only one observation. The chain has TRBV10-3 and TRBJ1-2; TRBD1 might be the D (6 bases). Germline V CDR1 and CDR2: ENHRY, SYGVKD. The CDR3 has 16 amino acids. The V end was cut by 3 bases, the J end by 5 bases, with 19 bases between. The DNA of the CDR3 is TGTGCCATCAGTGACTATTCAGGGGTTAAGCCTTATGGCTACACCTTC. The encoded protein is CAISDYSGVKPYGYTF.

The CDR3 here is CASSLNPGTFAGEKLFF. The CDR3 DNA follows: TGTGCCAGCAGCTTGAATCCGGGGACGTTCGCGGGGGAAAAACTGTTTTTT. The chain combines TRBV5-8 with TRBJ1-4, with D possibly being TRBD1 (5 bases). Germline CDR1 reads SGHTS; CDR2 reads YDEGEE. This CDR3 has 17 amino acids. Trimming cost V 1 base and J 8 bases, with 21 bases left between them.

The V gene is TRBV2, the J gene TRBJ1-2; D uncertain. Germline-derived CDR1 and CDR2 are SNHLY and FYNNEI. Trimming removed 10 bases from V and 3 bases from J, with 21 bases in between. The CDR3 sequence is 15 residues long. The CDR3: CATQVREDRYYGYTF. The CDR3 DNA sequence: TGTGCCACCCAAGTGAGGGAGGATCGGTACTATGGCTACACCTTC. Combining the CDR3 with reference TRBV2 and TRBJ1-2 gives the whole variable domain EPEVTQTPSHQVTQMGQEVILRCVPISNHLYFYWYRQILGQKVEFLVSFYNNEISEKSEIFDDQFSVERPDGSNFTLKIRSTKLEDSAMYFCATQVREDRYYGYTFGSGTRLTVV.

The CDR3 DNA follows: TGTGCCAGCAGCGTAGACCACAGGGGGTACAATGAGCAGTTCTTC. It specifies CASSVDHRGYNEQFF. This sequence joins TRBV9 and TRBJ2-1, with 8 bases fitting TRBD1. CDR1 is SGDLS and CDR2 is YYNGEE in the germline V gene. The V segment lost 0 bases and the J segment 4 bases; nucleotides outside the gene matches: 3. This CDR3 region has 15 residues.